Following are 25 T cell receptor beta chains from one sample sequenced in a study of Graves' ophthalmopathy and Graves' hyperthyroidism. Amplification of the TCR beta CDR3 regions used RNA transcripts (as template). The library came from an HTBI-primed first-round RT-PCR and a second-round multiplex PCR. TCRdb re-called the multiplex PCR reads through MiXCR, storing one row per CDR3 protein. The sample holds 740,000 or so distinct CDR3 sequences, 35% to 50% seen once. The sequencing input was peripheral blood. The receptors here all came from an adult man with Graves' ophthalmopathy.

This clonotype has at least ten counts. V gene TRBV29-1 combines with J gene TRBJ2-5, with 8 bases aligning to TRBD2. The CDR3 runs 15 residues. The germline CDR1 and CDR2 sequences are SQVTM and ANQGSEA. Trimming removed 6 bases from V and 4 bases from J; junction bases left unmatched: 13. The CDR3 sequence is CSVPIWSGSRETQYF. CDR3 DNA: TGCAGCGTCCCTATTTGGAGCGGGAGTCGAGAGACCCAGTACTTC. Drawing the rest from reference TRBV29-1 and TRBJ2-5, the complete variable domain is SAVISQKPSRDICQRGTSLTIQCQVDSQVTMMFWYRQQPGQSLTLIATANQGSEATYESGFVIDKFPISRPNLTFSTLTVSNMSPEDSSIYLCSVPIWSGSRETQYFGPGTRLLVL.

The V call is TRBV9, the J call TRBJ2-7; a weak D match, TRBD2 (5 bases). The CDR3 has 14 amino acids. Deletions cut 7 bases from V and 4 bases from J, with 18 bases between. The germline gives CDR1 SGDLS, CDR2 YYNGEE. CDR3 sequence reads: CASSGDGIEYEQYF. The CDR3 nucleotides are TGTGCCAGCTCAGGTGACGGGATCGAATACGAGCAGTACTTC.

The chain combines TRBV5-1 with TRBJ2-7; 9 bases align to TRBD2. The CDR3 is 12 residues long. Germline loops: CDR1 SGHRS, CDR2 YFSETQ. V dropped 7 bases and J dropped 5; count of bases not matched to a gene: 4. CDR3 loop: CASAAGGDEQYF. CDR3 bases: TGCGCCAGCGCAGCGGGGGGCGACGAGCAGTACTTC.

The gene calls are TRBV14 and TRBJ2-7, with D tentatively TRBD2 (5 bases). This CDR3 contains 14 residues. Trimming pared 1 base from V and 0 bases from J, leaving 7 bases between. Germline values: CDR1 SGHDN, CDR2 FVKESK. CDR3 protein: CASSQGSGSYEQYF. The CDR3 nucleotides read TGTGCCAGCAGCCAAGGAAGCGGCTCCTACGAGCAGTACTTC.

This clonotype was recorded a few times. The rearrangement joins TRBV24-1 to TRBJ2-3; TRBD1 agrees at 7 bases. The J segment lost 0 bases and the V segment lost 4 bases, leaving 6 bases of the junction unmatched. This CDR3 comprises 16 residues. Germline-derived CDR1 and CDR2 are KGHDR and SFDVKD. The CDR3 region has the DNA TGTGCCACCAGTGACCCCGGGACAGCTAGCACAGATACGCAGTATTTT. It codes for CATSDPGTASTDTQYF.

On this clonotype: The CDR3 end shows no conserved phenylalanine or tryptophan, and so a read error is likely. The CDR3 region is CATSRKTAYGYTY. The CDR3 coding sequence is TGTGCCACCAGCAGAAAGACAGCCTATGGCTACACCTAC. The rearrangement links TRBV15 to TRBJ1-2; maybe TRBD1 (5 bases). Trimming stripped 2 bases from V and 4 bases from J, with 8 bases between. The CDR3 loop spans 13 amino acids. Germline assignment: CDR1 LNHNV and CDR2 YYDKDF (reference sequence).

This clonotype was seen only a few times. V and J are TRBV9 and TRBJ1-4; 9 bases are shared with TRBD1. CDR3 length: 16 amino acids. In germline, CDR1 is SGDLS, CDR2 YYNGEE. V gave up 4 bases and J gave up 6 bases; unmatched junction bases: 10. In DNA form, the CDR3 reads TGTGCCAGCAGCACTTCAACAGGGGGCTTTGATGAAAAACTGTTTTTT. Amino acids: CASSTSTGGFDEKLFF.

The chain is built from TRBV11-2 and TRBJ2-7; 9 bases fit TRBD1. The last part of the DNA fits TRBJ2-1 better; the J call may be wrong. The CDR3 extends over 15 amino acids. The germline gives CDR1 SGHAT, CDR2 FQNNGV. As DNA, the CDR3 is TGTGCCAGCACTGGACGGGGACAGGGCTACAATGAGCAGTTCTTC. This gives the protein CASTGRGQGYNEQFF.

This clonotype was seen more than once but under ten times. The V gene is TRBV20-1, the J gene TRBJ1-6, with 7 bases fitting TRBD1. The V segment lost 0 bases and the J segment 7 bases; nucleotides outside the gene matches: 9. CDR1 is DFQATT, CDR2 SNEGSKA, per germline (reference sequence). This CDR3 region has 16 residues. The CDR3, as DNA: TGCAGTGCTAGAGAACCGACAGGGAACCCAAATTCACCCCTCCACTTT. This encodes CSAREPTGNPNSPLHF.

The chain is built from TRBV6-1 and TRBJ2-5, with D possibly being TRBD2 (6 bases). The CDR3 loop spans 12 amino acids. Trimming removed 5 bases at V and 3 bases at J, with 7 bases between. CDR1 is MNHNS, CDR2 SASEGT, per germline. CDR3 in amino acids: CASSWEEETQYF. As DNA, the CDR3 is TGTGCCAGCAGTTGGGAGGAAGAGACCCAGTACTTC.

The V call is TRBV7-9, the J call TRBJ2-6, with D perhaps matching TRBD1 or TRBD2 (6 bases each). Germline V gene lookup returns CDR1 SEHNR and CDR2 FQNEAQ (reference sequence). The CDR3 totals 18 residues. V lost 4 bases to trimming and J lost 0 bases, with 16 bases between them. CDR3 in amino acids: CASSSGVRGLSGANVLTF. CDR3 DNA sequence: TGTGCCAGCAGCTCTGGGGTCAGGGGACTCTCTGGGGCCAACGTCCTGACTTTC.

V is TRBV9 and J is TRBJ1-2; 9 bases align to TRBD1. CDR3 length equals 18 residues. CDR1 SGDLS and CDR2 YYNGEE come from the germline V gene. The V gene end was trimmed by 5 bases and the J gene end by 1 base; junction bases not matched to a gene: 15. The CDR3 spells CASSSRINRGRSNYGYTF. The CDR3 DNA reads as TGTGCCAGCAGTTCACGCATTAACAGGGGGCGCAGTAACTATGGCTACACCTTC. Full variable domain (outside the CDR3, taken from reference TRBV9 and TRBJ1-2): DSGVTQTPKHLITATGQRVTLRCSPRSGDLSVYWYQQSLDQGLQFLIQYYNGEERAKGNILERFSAQQFPDLHSELNLSSLELGDSALYFCASSSRINRGRSNYGYTFGSGTRLTVV.

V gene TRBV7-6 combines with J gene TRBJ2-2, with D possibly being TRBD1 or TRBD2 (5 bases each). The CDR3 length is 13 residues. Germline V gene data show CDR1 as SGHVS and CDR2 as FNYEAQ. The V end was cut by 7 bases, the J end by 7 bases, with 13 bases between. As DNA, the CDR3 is TGTGCCAGCACCTCGGACACTAGCGGGGAGCTGTTTTTT. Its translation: CASTSDTSGELFF.

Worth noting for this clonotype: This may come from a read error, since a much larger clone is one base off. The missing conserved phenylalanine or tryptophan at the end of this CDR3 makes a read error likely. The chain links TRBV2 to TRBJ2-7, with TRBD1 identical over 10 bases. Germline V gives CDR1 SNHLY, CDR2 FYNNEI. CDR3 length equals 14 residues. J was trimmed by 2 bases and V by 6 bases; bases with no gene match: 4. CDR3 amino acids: CASRRQGATYEQYL. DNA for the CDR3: TGTGCCAGCAGAAGACAGGGGGCAACCTACGAGCAGTACCTC.

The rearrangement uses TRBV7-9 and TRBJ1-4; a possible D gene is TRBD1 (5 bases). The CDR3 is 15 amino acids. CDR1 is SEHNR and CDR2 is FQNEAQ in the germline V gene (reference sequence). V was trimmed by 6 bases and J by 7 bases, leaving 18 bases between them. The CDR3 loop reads CASSEFGRAGEKLFF. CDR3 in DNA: TGTGCCAGCAGTGAATTTGGCAGGGCGGGTGAAAAACTGTTTTTT.

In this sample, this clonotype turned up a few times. The CDR3 DNA follows: TGTGCCAGCAGCTTAACCAGGGCCTCTGGAAACACCATATATTTT. Residues: CASSLTRASGNTIYF. This chain links TRBV7-9 with TRBJ1-3, with D perhaps matching TRBD1 (5 bases). CDR3 size: 15 residues. Germline CDR1 reads SEHNR; CDR2 reads FQNEAQ (reference sequence). V was cut by 2 bases and J by 0 bases, with 8 bases left in between.

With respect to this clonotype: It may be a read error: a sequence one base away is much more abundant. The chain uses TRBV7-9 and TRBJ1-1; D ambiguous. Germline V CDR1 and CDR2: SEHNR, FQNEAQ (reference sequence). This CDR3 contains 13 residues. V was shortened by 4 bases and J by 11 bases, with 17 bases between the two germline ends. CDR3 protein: CASSYRLAKRAFF. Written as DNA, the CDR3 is TGTGCCAGCAGCTACCGGTTAGCCAAGAGGGCTTTCTTT.

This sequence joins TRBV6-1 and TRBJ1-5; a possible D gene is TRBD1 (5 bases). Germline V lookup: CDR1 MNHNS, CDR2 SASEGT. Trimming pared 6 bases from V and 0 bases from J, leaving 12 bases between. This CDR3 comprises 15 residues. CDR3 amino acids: CASSLTTDSNQPQHF. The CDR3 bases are TGTGCCAGCAGCCTAACGACAGATAGCAATCAGCCCCAGCATTTT.

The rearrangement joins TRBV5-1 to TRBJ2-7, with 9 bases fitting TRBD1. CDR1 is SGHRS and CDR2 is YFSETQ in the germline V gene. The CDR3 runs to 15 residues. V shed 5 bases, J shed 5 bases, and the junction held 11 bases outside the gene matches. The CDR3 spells CASRMGTGWTNEQYF. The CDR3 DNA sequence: TGCGCCAGCAGGATGGGGACAGGGTGGACGAACGAGCAGTACTTC.

The CDR3 is CASSLVAEGGTQYF. The DNA for the CDR3 is TGTGCCAGCAGCTTAGTGGCCGAGGGGGGGACCCAGTACTTC. The genes are TRBV11-2 and TRBJ2-5, with D perhaps being TRBD1 or TRBD2 (6 bases each). Between the trimmed V and J ends, which lost 1 base and 7 bases, there was a span of 13 bases. The CDR3 has 14 residues. Germline V lookup: CDR1 SGHAT, CDR2 FQNNGV.

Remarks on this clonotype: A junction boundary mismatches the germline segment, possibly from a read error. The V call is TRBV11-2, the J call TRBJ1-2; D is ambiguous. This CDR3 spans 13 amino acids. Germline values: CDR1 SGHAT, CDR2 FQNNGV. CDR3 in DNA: TGTGTCAGCAGCGACTCCCGACGTACCGCCGAAACCTTC. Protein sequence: CVSSDSRRTAETF.

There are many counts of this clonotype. The CDR3 is CASSPSIPNTEAFF. The CDR3 bases are TGTGCCAGCAGCCCGTCTATACCGAACACTGAAGCTTTCTTT. The chain is built from TRBV7-9 and TRBJ1-1; D not certain. Germline V gives CDR1 SEHNR, CDR2 FQNEAQ (reference sequence). CDR3 length equals 14 residues. V lost 5 bases, J lost 1 base, and 11 bases lay in between.

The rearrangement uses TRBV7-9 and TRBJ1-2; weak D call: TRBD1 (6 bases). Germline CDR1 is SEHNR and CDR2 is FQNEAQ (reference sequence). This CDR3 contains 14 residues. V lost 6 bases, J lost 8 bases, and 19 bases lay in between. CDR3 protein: CASSSPYNREGYTF. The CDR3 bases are TGTGCCAGCAGTTCACCCTACAACAGGGAAGGCTACACCTTC.

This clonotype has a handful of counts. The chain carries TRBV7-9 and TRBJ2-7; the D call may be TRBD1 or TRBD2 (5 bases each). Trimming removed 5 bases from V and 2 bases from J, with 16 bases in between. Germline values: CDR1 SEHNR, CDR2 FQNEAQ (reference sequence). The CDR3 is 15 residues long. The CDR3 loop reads CASSPVGDPAYEQYF. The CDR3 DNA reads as TGTGCCAGCAGCCCCGTCGGGGACCCAGCCTACGAGCAGTACTTC.

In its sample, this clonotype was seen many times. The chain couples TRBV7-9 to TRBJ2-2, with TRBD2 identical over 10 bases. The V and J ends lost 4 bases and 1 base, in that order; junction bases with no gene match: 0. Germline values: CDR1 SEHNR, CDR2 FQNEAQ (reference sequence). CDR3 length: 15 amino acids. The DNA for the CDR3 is TGTGCCAGCAGCTGGACTAGCGGGAACACCGGGGAGCTGTTTTTT. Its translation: CASSWTSGNTGELFF.